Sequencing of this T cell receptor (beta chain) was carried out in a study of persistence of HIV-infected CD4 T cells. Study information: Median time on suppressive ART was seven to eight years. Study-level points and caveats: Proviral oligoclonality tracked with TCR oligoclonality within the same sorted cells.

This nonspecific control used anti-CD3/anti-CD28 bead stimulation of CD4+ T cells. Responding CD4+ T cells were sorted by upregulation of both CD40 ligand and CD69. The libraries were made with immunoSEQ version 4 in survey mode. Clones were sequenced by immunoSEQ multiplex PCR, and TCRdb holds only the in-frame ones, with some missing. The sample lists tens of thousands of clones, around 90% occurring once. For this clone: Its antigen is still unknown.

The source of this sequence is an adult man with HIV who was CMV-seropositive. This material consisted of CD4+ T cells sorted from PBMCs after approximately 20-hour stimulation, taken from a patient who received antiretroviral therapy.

CDR3 coding DNA: TGTGCCTGGGTAACAGGGTTCGAGCAGTACTTC. This gives the protein CAWVTGFEQYF. The chain uses TRBV30 and TRBJ2-7, with a possible D match to TRBD1 (6 bases). Trimming pared 5 bases from V and 6 bases from J, leaving 11 bases between. Germline CDR1 and CDR2: GTSNPN and SVGIG (reference sequence). The CDR3 is 11 residues long.